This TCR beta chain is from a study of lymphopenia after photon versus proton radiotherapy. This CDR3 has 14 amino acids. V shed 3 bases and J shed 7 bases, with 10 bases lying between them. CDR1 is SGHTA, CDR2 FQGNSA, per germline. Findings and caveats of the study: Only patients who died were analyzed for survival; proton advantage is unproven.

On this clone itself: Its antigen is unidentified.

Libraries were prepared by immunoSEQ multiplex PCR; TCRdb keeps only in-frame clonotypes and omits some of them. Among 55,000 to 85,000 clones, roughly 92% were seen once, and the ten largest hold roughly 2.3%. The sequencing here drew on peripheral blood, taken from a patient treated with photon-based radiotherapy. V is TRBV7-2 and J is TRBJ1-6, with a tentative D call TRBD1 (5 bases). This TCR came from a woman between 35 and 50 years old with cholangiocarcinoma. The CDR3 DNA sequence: TGTGCCAGCAGCTTGGGGGTACTGAATTCACCCCTCCACTTT. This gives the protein CASSLGVLNSPLHF.